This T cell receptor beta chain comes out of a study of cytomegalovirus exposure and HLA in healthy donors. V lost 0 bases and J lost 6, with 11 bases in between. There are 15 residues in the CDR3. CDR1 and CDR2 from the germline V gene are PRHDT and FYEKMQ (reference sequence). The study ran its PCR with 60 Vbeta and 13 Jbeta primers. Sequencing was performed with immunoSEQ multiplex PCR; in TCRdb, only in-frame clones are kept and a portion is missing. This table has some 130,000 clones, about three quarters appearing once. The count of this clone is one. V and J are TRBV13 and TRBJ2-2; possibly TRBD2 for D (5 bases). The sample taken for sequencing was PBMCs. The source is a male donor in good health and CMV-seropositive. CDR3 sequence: CASSLGRVRAGELFF. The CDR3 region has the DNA TGTGCCAGCAGCTTAGGTCGGGTGCGGGCCGGGGAGCTGTTTTTT.